This T cell receptor (beta chain) is from a study of CD8+ T cells in alopecia areata. Stated treatment: oral pan-JAK inhibitor, 5-10 mg twice daily. General study points: TCRs were shared less clearly across patients than in mice, possibly for HLA-related reasons. Lesional scalp exceeded normal scalp in clonality, especially in alopecia totalis/universalis.

This clone was detected a few times. Its antigen is not known. CDR1 SGHRS and CDR2 YFSETQ come from the germline V gene. The CDR3 is made up of 17 amino acids. Trimming removed 0 bases from V and 0 bases from J; junction bases left unmatched: 7. In each case, RNA was isolated and then reverse transcribed into cDNA as the sequencing template. Sequencing was performed with immunoSEQ multiplex PCR; in TCRdb, only in-frame clones are kept and a portion is missing. The sample shows about 200,000 clones, about three fifths of them seen only once. The receptor's source is a human donor with alopecia areata. Specimen: CD4+ T cells sorted from blood, collected at week 24, from a patient treated with tofacitinib. The gene calls are TRBV5-1 and TRBJ2-7, with 9 bases matching TRBD1. CDR3 sequence: CASSLDWRTGDSYEQYF. The CDR3 DNA reads as TGCGCCAGCAGCTTGGATTGGAGGACAGGGGACTCCTACGAGCAGTACTTC.